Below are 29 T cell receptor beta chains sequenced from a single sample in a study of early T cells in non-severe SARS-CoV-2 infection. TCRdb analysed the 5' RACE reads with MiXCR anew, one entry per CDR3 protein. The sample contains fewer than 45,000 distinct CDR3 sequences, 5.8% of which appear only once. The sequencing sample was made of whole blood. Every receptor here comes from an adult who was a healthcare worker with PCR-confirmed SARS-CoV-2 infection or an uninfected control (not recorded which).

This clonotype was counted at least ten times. The CDR3 here is CASSETWGTGEEQYF. The CDR3 DNA follows: TGTGCCAGCAGTGAAACCTGGGGGACAGGAGAGGAGCAGTACTTC. The chain combines TRBV2 with TRBJ2-7, with 8 bases aligning to TRBD1. The length of the CDR3 is 15 residues. The V gene end was trimmed by 2 bases and the J gene end by 7 bases; junction bases not matched to a gene: 10. CDR1 SNHLY and CDR2 FYNNEI come from the germline V gene.

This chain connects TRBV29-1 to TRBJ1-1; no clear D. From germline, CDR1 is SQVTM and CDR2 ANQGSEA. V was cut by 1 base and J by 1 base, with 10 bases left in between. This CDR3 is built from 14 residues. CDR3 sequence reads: CSVEGHRWNTEAFF. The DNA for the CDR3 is TGCAGCGTTGAAGGGCATCGGTGGAACACTGAAGCTTTCTTT.

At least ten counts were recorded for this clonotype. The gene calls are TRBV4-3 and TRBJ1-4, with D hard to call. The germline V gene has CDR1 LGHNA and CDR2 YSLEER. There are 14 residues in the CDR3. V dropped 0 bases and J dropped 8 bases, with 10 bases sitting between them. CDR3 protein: CASSQEGRGEKLFF. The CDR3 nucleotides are TGCGCCAGCAGCCAAGAGGGTCGAGGCGAAAAACTGTTTTTT.

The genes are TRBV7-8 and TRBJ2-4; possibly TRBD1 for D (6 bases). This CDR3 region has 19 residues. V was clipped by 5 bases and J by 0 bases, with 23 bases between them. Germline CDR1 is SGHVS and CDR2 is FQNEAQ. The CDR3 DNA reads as TGTGCCAGCAGCCCAAAGGACAGACAGTCTAGTACAGCCAAAAACATTCAGTACTTC. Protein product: CASSPKDRQSSTAKNIQYF.

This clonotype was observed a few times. The CDR3 loop is CASSALGRAGKNIQYF. Written as DNA, the CDR3 is TGTGCCAGCAGTGCGTTAGGGAGGGCGGGCAAAAACATTCAGTACTTC. The V gene is TRBV6-1, the J gene TRBJ2-4; 7 bases agree with TRBD2. This CDR3 has 16 residues. Losses at the gene ends were 4 bases for V and 3 bases for J; bases not matched to a gene: 9. Per the germline V gene, CDR1 is MNHNS and CDR2 is SASEGT.

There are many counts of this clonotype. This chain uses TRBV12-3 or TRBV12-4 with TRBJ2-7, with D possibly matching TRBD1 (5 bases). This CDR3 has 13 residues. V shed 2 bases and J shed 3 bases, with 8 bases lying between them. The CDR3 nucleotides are TGTGCCAGCAGTTTAACAGGCAGCTACGAGCAGTACTTC. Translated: CASSLTGSYEQYF.

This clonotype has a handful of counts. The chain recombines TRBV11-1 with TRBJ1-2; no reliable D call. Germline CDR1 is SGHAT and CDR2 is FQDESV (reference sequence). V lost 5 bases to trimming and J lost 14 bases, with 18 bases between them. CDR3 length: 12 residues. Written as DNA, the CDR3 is TGTGCCAGCAGCCATAGGACCCAGTTCATAACCTTC. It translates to CASSHRTQFITF.

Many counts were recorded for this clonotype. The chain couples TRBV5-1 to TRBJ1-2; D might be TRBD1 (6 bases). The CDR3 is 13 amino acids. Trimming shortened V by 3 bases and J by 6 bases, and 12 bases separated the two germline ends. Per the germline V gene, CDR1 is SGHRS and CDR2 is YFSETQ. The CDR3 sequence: CASSWLQGNGYTF. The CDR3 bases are TGCGCCAGCAGCTGGTTACAGGGAAATGGCTACACCTTC.

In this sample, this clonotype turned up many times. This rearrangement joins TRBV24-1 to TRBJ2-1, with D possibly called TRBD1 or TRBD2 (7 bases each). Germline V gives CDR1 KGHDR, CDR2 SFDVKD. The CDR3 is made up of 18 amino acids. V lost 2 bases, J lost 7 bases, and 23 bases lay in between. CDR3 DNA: TGTGCCACCAGTGATTCCCGGGGGGAACGACAGGGATGGAATGAGCAGTTCTTC. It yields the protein CATSDSRGERQGWNEQFF.

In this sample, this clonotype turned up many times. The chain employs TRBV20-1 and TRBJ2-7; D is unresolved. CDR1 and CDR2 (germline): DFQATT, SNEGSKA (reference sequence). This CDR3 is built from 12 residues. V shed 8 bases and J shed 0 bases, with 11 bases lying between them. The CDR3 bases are TGCAGTCCCAAACTGATCTCCTACGAGCAGTACTTC. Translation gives CSPKLISYEQYF.

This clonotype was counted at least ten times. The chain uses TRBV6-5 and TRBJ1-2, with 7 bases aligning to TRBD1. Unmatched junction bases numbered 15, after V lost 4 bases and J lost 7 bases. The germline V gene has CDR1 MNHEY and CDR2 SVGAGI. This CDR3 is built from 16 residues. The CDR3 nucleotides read TGTGCCAGCAGTTTGACCACCACAGGGGCACTAGGTGGCTACACCTTC. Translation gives CASSLTTTGALGGYTF.

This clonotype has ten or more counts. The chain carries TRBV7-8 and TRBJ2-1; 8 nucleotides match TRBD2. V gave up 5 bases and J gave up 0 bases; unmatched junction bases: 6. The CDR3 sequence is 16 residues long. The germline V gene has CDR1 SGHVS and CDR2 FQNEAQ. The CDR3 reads CASSRKRGSSYNEQFF. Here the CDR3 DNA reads TGTGCCAGCAGCCGAAAGCGGGGGAGCTCCTACAATGAGCAGTTCTTC.

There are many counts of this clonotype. The CDR3 sequence: CASSPPGQNYGYTF. The CDR3 bases are TGTGCCAGCAGCCCCCCCGGCCAAAACTATGGCTACACCTTC. J is TRBJ1-2 and V is TRBV7-9; no reliable D call. CDR3 length: 14 residues. Germline loops: CDR1 SEHNR, CDR2 FQNEAQ (reference sequence). Trimming cost V 5 bases and J 2 bases, with 12 bases left between them. The entire variable domain, with the rest obtained from reference TRBV7-9 and TRBJ1-2, is as follows: DTGVSQNPRHKITKRGQNVTFRCDPISEHNRLYWYRQTLGQGPEFLTYFQNEAQLEKSRLLSDRFSAERPKGSFSTLEIQRTEQGDSAMYLCASSPPGQNYGYTFGSGTRLTVV.

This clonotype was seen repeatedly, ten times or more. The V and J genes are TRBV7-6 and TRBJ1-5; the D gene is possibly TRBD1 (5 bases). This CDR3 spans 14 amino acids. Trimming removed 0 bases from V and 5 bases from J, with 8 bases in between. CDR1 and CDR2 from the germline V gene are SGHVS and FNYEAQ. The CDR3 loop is CASSLAGVDQPQHF. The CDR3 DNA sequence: TGTGCCAGCAGCTTAGCAGGGGTGGATCAGCCCCAGCATTTT.

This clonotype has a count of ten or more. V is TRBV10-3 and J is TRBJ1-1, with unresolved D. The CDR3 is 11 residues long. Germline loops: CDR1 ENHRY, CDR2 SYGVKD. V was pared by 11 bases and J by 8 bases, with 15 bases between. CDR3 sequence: CAALAGSEAFF. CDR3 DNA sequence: TGTGCCGCCCTCGCGGGGTCCGAAGCTTTCTTT.

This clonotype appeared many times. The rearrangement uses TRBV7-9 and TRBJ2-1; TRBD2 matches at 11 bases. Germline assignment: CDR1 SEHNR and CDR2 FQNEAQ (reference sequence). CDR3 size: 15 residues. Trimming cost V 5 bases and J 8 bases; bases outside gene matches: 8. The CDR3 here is CASSKDSGGADEQFF. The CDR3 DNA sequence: TGTGCCAGCAGCAAGGATAGCGGGGGGGCCGATGAGCAGTTCTTC.

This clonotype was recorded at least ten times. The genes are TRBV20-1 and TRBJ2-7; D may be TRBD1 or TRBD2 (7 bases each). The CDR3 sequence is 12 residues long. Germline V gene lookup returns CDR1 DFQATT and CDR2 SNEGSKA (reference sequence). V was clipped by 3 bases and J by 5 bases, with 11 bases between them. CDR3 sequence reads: CSARGGGHEQYF. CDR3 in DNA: TGCAGTGCTAGGGGAGGGGGCCACGAGCAGTACTTC.

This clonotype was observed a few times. The CDR3 here is CASRETASYEQYF. CDR3 coding DNA: TGTGCCAGCAGGGAAACAGCCAGCTACGAGCAGTACTTC. The genes are TRBV6-2 or TRBV6-3 and TRBJ2-7; D is undetermined. In germline, CDR1 is MNHEY, CDR2 SVGEGT. This CDR3 spans 13 amino acids. Between the trimmed V and J ends, which lost 6 bases and 3 bases, there was a span of 12 bases.

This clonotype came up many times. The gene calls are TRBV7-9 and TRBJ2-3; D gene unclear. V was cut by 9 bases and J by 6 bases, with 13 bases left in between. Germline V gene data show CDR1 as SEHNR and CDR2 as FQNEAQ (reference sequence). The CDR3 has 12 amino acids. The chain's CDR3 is CASTHTVDTQYF. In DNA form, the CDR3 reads TGTGCCAGTACCCACACGGTGGATACGCAGTATTTT. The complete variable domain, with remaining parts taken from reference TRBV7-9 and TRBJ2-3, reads DTGVSQNPRHKITKRGQNVTFRCDPISEHNRLYWYRQTLGQGPEFLTYFQNEAQLEKSRLLSDRFSAERPKGSFSTLEIQRTEQGDSAMYLCASTHTVDTQYFGPGTRLTVL.

The CDR3 DNA is TGTGCCAGCAGCTTAGGTCAGCAAGAGACCCAGTACTTC. Protein product: CASSLGQQETQYF. The chain carries TRBV7-8 and TRBJ2-5, with D unclear. Germline V lookup: CDR1 SGHVS, CDR2 FQNEAQ. V lost 1 base, J lost 2 bases, and 5 bases lay in between. The CDR3 is made up of 13 amino acids.

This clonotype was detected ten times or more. CDR3 sequence: CASSQPGRLADDTQYF. The CDR3 nucleotides read TGTGCCAGCAGCCAACCGGGACGCTTGGCCGACGATACGCAGTATTTT. The rearrangement joins TRBV14 to TRBJ2-3, with D perhaps matching TRBD1 or TRBD2 (5 bases each). This CDR3 is built from 16 residues. Germline V gene data show CDR1 as SGHDN and CDR2 as FVKESK. V shed 2 bases and J shed 6 bases, with 18 bases lying between them.

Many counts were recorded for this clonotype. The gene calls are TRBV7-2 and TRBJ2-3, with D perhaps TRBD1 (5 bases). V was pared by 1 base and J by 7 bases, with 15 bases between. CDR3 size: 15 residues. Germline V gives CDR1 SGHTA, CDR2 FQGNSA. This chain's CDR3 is CASSLGVGPKYTQYF. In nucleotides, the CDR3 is TGTGCCAGCAGCTTAGGGGTGGGGCCGAAGTATACGCAGTATTTT.

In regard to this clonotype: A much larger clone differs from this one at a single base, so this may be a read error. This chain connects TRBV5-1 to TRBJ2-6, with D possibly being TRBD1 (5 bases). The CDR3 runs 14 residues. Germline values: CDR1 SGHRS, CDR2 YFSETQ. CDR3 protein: CASSPNSGANVPTF. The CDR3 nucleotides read TGCGCCAGCAGCCCCAACTCTGGGGCCAACGTCCCGACTTTC.

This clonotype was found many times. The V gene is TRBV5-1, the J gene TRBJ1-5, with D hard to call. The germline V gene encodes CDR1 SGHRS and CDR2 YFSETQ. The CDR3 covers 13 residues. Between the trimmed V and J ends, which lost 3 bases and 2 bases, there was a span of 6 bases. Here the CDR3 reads CASSWEGNQPQHF. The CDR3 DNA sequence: TGCGCCAGCAGCTGGGAGGGCAATCAGCCCCAGCATTTT.

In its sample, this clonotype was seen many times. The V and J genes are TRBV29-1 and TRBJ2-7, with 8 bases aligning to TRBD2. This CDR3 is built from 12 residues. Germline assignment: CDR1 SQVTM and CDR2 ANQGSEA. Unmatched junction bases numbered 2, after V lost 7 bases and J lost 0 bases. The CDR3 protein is CSGLASSYEQYF. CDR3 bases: TGCAGCGGACTAGCGTCCTCCTACGAGCAGTACTTC.

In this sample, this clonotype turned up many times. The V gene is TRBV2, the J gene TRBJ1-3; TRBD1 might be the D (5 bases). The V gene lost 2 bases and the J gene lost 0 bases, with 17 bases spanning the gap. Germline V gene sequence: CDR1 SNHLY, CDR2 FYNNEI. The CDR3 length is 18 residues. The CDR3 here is CASSELRGGANSGNTIYF. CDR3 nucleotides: TGTGCCAGCAGTGAACTACGCGGCGGGGCAAACTCTGGAAACACCATATATTTT.

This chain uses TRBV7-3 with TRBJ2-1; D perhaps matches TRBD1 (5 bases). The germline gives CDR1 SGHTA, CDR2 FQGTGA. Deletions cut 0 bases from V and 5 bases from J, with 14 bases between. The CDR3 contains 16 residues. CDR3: CASSLTSRDRNNEQFF. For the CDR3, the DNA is TGTGCCAGCAGCTTAACAAGTCGAGACAGAAACAATGAGCAGTTCTTC.

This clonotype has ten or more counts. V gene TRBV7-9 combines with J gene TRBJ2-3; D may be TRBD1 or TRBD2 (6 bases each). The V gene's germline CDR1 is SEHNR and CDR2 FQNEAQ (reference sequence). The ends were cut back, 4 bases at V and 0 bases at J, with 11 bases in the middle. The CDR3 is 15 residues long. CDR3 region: CASSSRGVSTDTQYF. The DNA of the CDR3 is TGTGCCAGCAGCTCAAGGGGGGTAAGCACAGATACGCAGTATTTT.

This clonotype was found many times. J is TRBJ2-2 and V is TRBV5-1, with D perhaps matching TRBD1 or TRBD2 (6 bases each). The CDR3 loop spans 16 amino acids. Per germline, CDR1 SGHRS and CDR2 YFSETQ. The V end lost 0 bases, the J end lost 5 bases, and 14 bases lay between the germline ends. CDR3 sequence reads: CASSLGGTGRTGELFF. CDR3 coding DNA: TGCGCCAGCAGCTTGGGAGGAACAGGGAGGACCGGGGAGCTGTTTTTT.